These 20 T cell receptor beta chains were sequenced from one sample in a study of shared clonotypes between healthy human individuals. Only in-frame clones appear in the TCRdb table, and some are missing; sequencing was by immunoSEQ multiplex PCR. The sample includes around 1.9 million clones, roughly 91% of them seen just once. Naive-designated CD8 cells lacked CD45RO, were positively enriched for CCR7, and omitted terminally differentiated effector memory CD45RA+ cells. Sequencing was done on a sample of naive CD8+ T cells from PBMCs. The receptors stem from a man aged 18 to 29 in good health. Some clones in this sample may be carry-over from other donors' samples.

J is TRBJ2-3 and V is TRBV9; tentatively, D is TRBD2 (6 bases). Germline V gives CDR1 SGDLS, CDR2 YYNGEE. The CDR3 covers 14 residues. Trimming stripped 6 bases from V and 4 bases from J, with 15 bases between. As DNA, the CDR3 is TGTGCCAGCACAAGAGGAGGGAGCGCAGATACGCAGTATTTT. Residues: CASTRGGSADTQYF.

This chain connects TRBV10-3 to TRBJ2-1; 13 bases are a match to TRBD2. CDR1 ENHRY and CDR2 SYGVKD come from the germline V gene. The CDR3 extends over 19 amino acids. The ends lost 2 bases at V and 0 bases at J; junction bases unmatched: 7. DNA for the CDR3: TGTGCCATCAGTGAGATCGGGGGACTAGCGGGGAGCTCCTACAATGAGCAGTTCTTC. Amino acids: CAISEIGGLAGSSYNEQFF.

The genes are TRBV9 and TRBJ2-7; no clear D gene. Trimming took 1 base from V and 5 from J, leaving 10 bases between them. This CDR3 is built from 13 residues. Germline CDR1 is SGDLS and CDR2 is YYNGEE. CDR3 sequence (DNA): TGTGCCAGCAGCGTAATGGGCGAAGACGAGCAGTACTTC. It is translated as CASSVMGEDEQYF.

This clone was seen only once. The chain carries TRBV27 and TRBJ2-1, with D tentatively TRBD2 (5 bases). Germline V gene sequence: CDR1 MNHEY, CDR2 SMNVEV (reference sequence). The CDR3 length is 15 residues. The V gene lost 2 bases and the J gene lost 2 bases, with 10 bases spanning the gap. CDR3 nucleotides: TGTGCCAGCAGTTTACTCCCGGAGGCCTACAATGAGCAGTTCTTC. It encodes CASSLLPEAYNEQFF.

V usage is TRBV11-2 and J usage is TRBJ1-2, with 7 positions matching TRBD1. V gave up 6 bases and J gave up 10 bases; unmatched junction bases: 5. The germline V gene has CDR1 SGHAT and CDR2 FQNNGV. CDR3 length: 11 residues. CDR3: CASSQGVIYTF. CDR3 sequence (DNA): TGTGCCAGCAGTCAGGGGGTGATCTACACCTTC.

V is TRBV5-4 and J is TRBJ2-1; D is perhaps TRBD2 (8 bases). The CDR3 extends over 16 amino acids. The germline gives CDR1 SGHNT, CDR2 YYREEE (reference sequence). The V and J ends lost 2 bases and 3 bases respectively, with 15 bases between them. The CDR3 is CASSLWDSGSYNEQFF. The DNA of the CDR3 is TGTGCCAGCAGCTTATGGGACAGCGGGAGCTACAATGAGCAGTTCTTC.

The chain uses TRBV28 and TRBJ2-6, with a possible D match to TRBD1 (5 bases). Deletions cut 5 bases from V and 0 bases from J, with 11 bases between. This CDR3 comprises 16 residues. Germline CDR1 is MDHEN and CDR2 is SYDVKM. The CDR3, as DNA: TGTGCCAGCAGTCCGCGGACAAGCTCTGGGGCCAACGTCCTGACTTTC. Translating it yields CASSPRTSSGANVLTF.

This clone was seen a single time. This sequence joins TRBV6-1 and TRBJ2-7; possibly TRBD1 for D (6 bases). Trimming took off 7 bases at V and 0 bases at J, with 10 bases between the two ends. The germline V gene encodes CDR1 MNHNS and CDR2 SASEGT. The CDR3 loop spans 13 amino acids. This CDR3 reads CASKRTVSYEQYF. The CDR3 nucleotides read TGTGCCAGCAAAAGGACAGTCTCCTACGAGCAGTACTTC.

This clone was detected once. The chain carries TRBV14 and TRBJ1-2; D is unclear. V dropped 4 bases and J dropped 5 bases, with 5 bases sitting between them. The CDR3 loop spans 11 amino acids. Looked up from germline, CDR1 is SGHDN and CDR2 is FVKESK. Written as DNA, the CDR3 is TGTGCCAGCAGCCTCGGGTATGGCTACACCTTC. It yields the protein CASSLGYGYTF.

Concerning this clone itself: The identical CDR3 is also encoded by other nucleotide sequences in the sample. The V call is TRBV5-6, the J call TRBJ2-5; D possibly corresponds to TRBD2 (6 bases). CDR3 length: 14 amino acids. In germline, CDR1 is SGHDT, CDR2 YYEEEE. V was pared by 0 bases and J by 1 base, with 7 bases between. The CDR3 sequence is CASSLAGVQETQYF. Written as DNA, the CDR3 is TGTGCCAGCAGCTTGGCGGGAGTCCAAGAGACCCAGTACTTC.

This clone was seen just once. The chain carries TRBV27 and TRBJ2-3; 8 bases fit TRBD2. CDR1 is MNHEY, CDR2 SMNVEV, per germline (reference sequence). The CDR3 extends over 18 amino acids. J was trimmed by 6 bases and V by 3 bases; bases with no gene match: 17. The CDR3: CASSFQGGRPYGVDTQYF. Written as DNA, the CDR3 is TGTGCCAGCAGTTTCCAAGGCGGGAGGCCCTACGGGGTGGATACGCAGTATTTT.

This chain uses TRBV27 with TRBJ2-3; the match to TRBD2 covers 9 bases. Unmatched junction bases numbered 11, after V lost 6 bases and J lost 4 bases. Germline V gives CDR1 MNHEY, CDR2 SMNVEV (reference sequence). The CDR3 sequence is 16 residues long. The chain's CDR3 is CASREKSGRFADTQYF. The CDR3 DNA reads as TGTGCCAGCAGGGAAAAAAGCGGGAGGTTCGCAGATACGCAGTATTTT.

The chain is built from TRBV9 and TRBJ2-3; tentative D call: TRBD2 (6 bases). The CDR3 is 15 amino acids. From germline, CDR1 is SGDLS and CDR2 YYNGEE. V lost 2 bases to trimming and J lost 1 base, with 11 bases between them. The CDR3 bases are TGTGCCAGCAGCGTTACGTTAGCGGGCACAGATACGCAGTATTTT. Amino acid sequence: CASSVTLAGTDTQYF.

V and J are TRBV9 and TRBJ1-1; D gene uncertain. Trimming cost V 0 bases and J 6 bases, with 18 bases left between them. The germline V gene has CDR1 SGDLS and CDR2 YYNGEE. The CDR3 contains 16 residues. CDR3 in DNA: TGTGCCAGCAGCGTAGCTTCTTTAGGTCGAAGCGCTGAAGCTTTCTTT. It translates to CASSVASLGRSAEAFF.

V is TRBV6-1 and J is TRBJ2-1; D may be TRBD2 (6 bases). The V end was cut by 4 bases, the J end by 0 bases, with 22 bases between. CDR1 and CDR2 (germline): MNHNS, SASEGT. The CDR3 is 19 amino acids. In DNA, the CDR3 is TGTGCCAGCAGTGCTGATGGGACTGTCCTAATGAGCTCCTACAATGAGCAGTTCTTC. Protein product: CASSADGTVLMSSYNEQFF.

The gene calls are TRBV10-1 and TRBJ1-2; TRBD1 aligns across 9 bases. V shed 4 bases, J shed 4 bases, and the junction held 10 bases outside the gene matches. Germline assignment: CDR1 WNHNN and CDR2 SYGVQD (reference sequence). The CDR3 covers 16 residues. CDR3 region: CASSGDREGPPYGYTF. The CDR3 region has the DNA TGCGCCAGCAGTGGGGACAGGGAAGGGCCCCCCTATGGCTACACCTTC.

This clone was recorded once. This chain joins TRBV6-5 and TRBJ1-1, with 8 bases lining up with TRBD1. The CDR3 totals 14 residues. Germline values: CDR1 MNHEY, CDR2 SVGAGI. The trim removed 5 bases at V and 5 bases at J, leaving 7 bases unmatched. The CDR3 here is CASSGQGAGTEAFF. DNA of the CDR3: TGTGCCAGCAGTGGACAGGGCGCGGGGACTGAAGCTTTCTTT.

A single count supports this clone. This chain links TRBV6-5 with TRBJ2-3; D possibly corresponds to TRBD2 (6 bases). Trimming cost V 2 bases and J 4 bases, with 13 bases left between them. The CDR3 has 15 residues. Per germline, CDR1 MNHEY and CDR2 SVGAGI. Here the CDR3 DNA reads TGTGCCAGCAGTTACGCGGAGGGAGGACCAGATACGCAGTATTTT. This encodes CASSYAEGGPDTQYF.

On this clone itself: Different DNA sequences within this sample yield the same CDR3. V usage is TRBV27 and J usage is TRBJ2-7; D uncertain. Germline-derived CDR1 and CDR2 are MNHEY and SMNVEV (reference sequence). CDR3 length equals 13 residues. Deletions cut 4 bases from V and 3 bases from J, with 10 bases between. CDR3 sequence reads: CASSSSASYEQYF. The DNA of the CDR3 is TGTGCCAGCAGTTCCAGCGCCAGCTACGAGCAGTACTTC.

The chain is built from TRBV11-2 and TRBJ2-1, with TRBD2 matching 14 bases. J lost 10 bases, V lost 2 bases, and 4 bases had no gene match. Germline V lookup: CDR1 SGHAT, CDR2 FQNNGV. The CDR3 is 15 residues long. CDR3: CASSLKTSGREEQFF. The CDR3 region has the DNA TGTGCCAGCAGCTTAAAGACTAGCGGGAGGGAGGAGCAGTTCTTC.